This TCR beta chain is drawn from a study of beta chain features in type 1 diabetes. Study summary: Examination spanned about 99 million sorted cells from all samples.

The sequenced template was cDNA made from the entire isolated RNA. Sequenced naive, central memory and regulatory T cell samples produced an average of about 3.6 million reads. TCRdb keeps only in-frame clones here, not all; method: immunoSEQ multiplex PCR. The sample consists of more than 550,000 clones, around 15% of them appearing once. A few counts support this clone. What it binds is not known. In germline, CDR1 is GTSNPN, CDR2 SVGIG (reference sequence). V lost 3 bases, J lost 2 bases, and 8 bases stayed unmatched. This CDR3 is built from 16 residues. General observations from the study: A moderate, significant TCRB CDR3 shortening appeared in type 1 diabetes across four CD4+ subsets.

The TCR comes from a man aged 18 to 29 with type 1 diabetes. V usage is TRBV30 and J usage is TRBJ1-5; TRBD1 matches at 9 bases. The sequenced material came from naive CD4+ T cells from blood. CDR3 protein: CAWSPPGQGRNQPQHF. The CDR3 DNA reads TGTGCCTGGAGCCCCCCGGGACAGGGCCGCAATCAGCCCCAGCATTTT.